The clone carrying this TCR beta chain was seen a few times. Its matching antigen is unknown. This specimen comes from a study of blood T cells in healthy people across ages. Broader study findings: Both naive CD4+ cell counts and diversity were greater in long-lived donors than in aged donors.

Using a J-beta primer mix together with a sample-barcoded 5' primer, a second PCR was run for roughly 7 to 11 cycles. TCRdb itself ran the 5' RACE reads through MiXCR, one entry per CDR3 protein. This repertoire shows hundreds of thousands of distinct CDR3 sequences, about 21% found once; its top ten account for roughly 3.6%. Germline values: CDR1 SGHDT, CDR2 YYEEEE. There are 13 residues in the CDR3. The chain joins TRBV5-6 to TRBJ2-5, with D possibly matching TRBD2 (5 bases). The end of the DNA is better explained by TRBJ2-1, so the J call may be wrong. The material sequenced was blood. The receptor's source is a man between 65 and 79 years old in good health. The CDR3 DNA is TGTGCCAGCAGCTTGGACACGGGGAATGAGCAGTTCTTC. Amino acids: CASSLDTGNEQFF.